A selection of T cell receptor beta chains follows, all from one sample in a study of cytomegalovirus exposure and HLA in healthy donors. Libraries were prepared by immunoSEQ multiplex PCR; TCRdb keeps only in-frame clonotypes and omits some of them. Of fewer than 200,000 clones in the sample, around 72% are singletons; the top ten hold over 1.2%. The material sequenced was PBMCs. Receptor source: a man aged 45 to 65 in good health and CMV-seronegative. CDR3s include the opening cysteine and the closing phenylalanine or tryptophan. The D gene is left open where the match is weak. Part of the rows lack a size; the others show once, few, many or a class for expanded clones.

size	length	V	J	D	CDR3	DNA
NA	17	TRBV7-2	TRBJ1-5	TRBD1	CASSPGGGRGQDQPQHF	TGTGCCAGCAGCCCCGGGGGGGGGAGGGGGCAGGATCAGCCCCAGCATTTT
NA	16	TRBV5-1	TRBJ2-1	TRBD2	CASSLLAGGGYNEQFF	TGCGCCAGCAGTCTTTTAGCGGGGGGTGGCTACAATGAGCAGTTCTTC
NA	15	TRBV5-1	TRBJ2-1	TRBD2	CASSGLAGGPNEQFF	TGCGCCAGCAGCGGACTAGCGGGGGGGCCCAATGAGCAGTTCTTC
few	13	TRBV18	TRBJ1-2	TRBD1	CASSPGTDYGYTF	TGTGCCAGCTCACCCGGGACAGACTATGGCTACACCTTC
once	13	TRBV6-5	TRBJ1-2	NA	CASSHSSNYGYTF	TGTGCCAGCAGTCACTCATCAAACTATGGCTACACCTTC
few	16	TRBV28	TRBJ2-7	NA	CASSLNRYFGVTGQYF	TGTGCCAGCAGTTTGAACAGGTACTTTGGGGTGACCGGGCAGTACTTC
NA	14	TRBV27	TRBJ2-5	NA	CASSLLGGQETQYF	TGTGCCAGCAGTTTACTTGGCGGCCAAGAGACCCAGTACTTC
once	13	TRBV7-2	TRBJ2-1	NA	CASSLEREKAQFF	TGTGCCAGCAGCTTAGAGAGGGAAAAAGCGCAGTTCTTC
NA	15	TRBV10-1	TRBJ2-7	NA	CASVGQPGGSYEQYF	TGCGCCAGTGTTGGACAACCCGGTGGGTCCTACGAGCAGTACTTC
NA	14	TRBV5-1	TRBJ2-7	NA	CASSLERGFAEQYF	TGCGCCAGCAGCTTGGAAAGGGGTTTTGCCGAGCAGTACTTC
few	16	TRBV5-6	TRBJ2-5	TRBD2	CASSLQAGGGQETQYF	TGTGCCAGCAGCTTGCAAGCGGGGGGCGGGCAAGAGACCCAGTACTTC
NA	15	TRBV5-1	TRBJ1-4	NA	CASSFDSLSNEKLFF	TGCGCCAGCAGCTTTGACAGTCTAAGTAATGAAAAACTGTTTTTT
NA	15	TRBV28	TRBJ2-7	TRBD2	CASSSLAGGSYEQYF	TGTGCCAGCAGCAGCCTAGCGGGCGGTTCCTACGAGCAGTACTTC
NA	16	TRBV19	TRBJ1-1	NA	CASSAPGVGTNTEAFF	TGTGCCAGTAGTGCCCCCGGTGTGGGCACGAACACTGAAGCTTTCTTT
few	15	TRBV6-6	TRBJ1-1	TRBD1	CASSLGQGKNTEAFF	TGTGCCAGCAGTTTGGGACAGGGTAAGAACACTGAAGCTTTCTTT
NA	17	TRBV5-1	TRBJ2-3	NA	CASTTGVQHGSTDTQYF	TGCGCCAGCACAACGGGTGTTCAGCACGGTAGCACAGATACGCAGTATTTT
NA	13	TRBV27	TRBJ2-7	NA	CASSRDSLVEQYF	TGTGCCAGCAGTCGGGACTCCTTGGTCGAGCAGTACTTC
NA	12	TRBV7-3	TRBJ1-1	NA	CASSLTRGKAFF	TGTGCCAGCAGCTTAACGAGGGGGAAAGCTTTCTTT
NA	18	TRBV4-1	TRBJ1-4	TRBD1	CASSSRGRQGATNEKLFF	TGCGCCAGCAGCTCCAGGGGGCGGCAAGGAGCAACTAATGAAAAACTGTTTTTT
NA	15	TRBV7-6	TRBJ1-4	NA	CASSLEWGLNEKLFF	TGTGCCAGCAGCTTAGAATGGGGCTTAAATGAAAAACTGTTTTTT
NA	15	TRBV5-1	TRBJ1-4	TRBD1	CASSDPGQGLEKLFF	TGCGCCAGCAGCGATCCGGGACAGGGCTTGGAAAAACTGTTTTTT
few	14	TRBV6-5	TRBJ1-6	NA	CASSAGRRDSPLHF	TGTGCCAGCAGTGCGGGGCGACGTGATTCACCCCTCCACTTT
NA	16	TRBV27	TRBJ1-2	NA	CASSPRTGQPNYGYTF	TGTGCCAGCAGCCCAAGAACGGGACAACCTAACTATGGCTACACCTTC
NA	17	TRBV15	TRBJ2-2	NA	CATSRDLQRSNTGELFF	TGTGCCACCAGCAGAGATCTGCAGCGTTCGAACACCGGGGAGCTGTTTTTT
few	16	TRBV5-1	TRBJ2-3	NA	CASSLAGASSTDTQYF	TGCGCCAGCAGCTTGGCGGGAGCTTCTAGCACAGATACGCAGTATTTT
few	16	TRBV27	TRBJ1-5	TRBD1	CASSLSPGGWNQPQHF	TGTGCCAGCAGTTTATCCCCAGGGGGGTGGAATCAGCCCCAGCATTTT
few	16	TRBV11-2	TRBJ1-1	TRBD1	CASSSNGGQGSTEAFF	TGTGCCAGCAGCTCTAACGGCGGACAGGGGAGCACTGAAGCTTTCTTT
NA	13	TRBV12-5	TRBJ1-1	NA	CASGLVQGTEAFF	TGTGCTAGTGGTTTGGTACAGGGCACTGAAGCTTTCTTT
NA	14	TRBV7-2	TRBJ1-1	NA	CASTYSSGNTEAFF	TGTGCCAGCACCTATTCCTCGGGGAACACTGAAGCTTTCTTT
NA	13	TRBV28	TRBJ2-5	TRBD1	CASGDRGRETQYF	TGTGCCTCGGGGGACAGGGGACGGGAGACCCAGTACTTC
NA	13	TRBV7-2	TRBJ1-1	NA	CASSPITGTEAFF	TGTGCCAGCAGCCCGATCACAGGGACTGAAGCTTTCTTT
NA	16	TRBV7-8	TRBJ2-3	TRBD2	CASSQSSGVSTDTQYF	TGTGCCAGCAGTCAATCTAGCGGGGTCAGCACAGATACGCAGTATTTT
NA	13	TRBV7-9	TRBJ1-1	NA	CASSLSQVTEAFF	TGTGCCAGCAGCTTATCGCAGGTCACTGAAGCTTTCTTT
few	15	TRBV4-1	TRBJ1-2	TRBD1	CASSQDGQGKNGYTF	TGCGCCAGCAGCCAAGATGGACAGGGGAAAAATGGCTACACCTTC
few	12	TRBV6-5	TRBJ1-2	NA	CASSYAGYGYTF	TGTGCCAGCAGTTACGCAGGCTATGGCTACACCTTC
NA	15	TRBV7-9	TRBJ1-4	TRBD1	CASSLSTGGREKLFF	TGTGCCAGCAGCTTAAGTACAGGGGGCCGGGAAAAACTGTTTTTT
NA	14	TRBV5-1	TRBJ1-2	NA	CASSLEQDFYGYTF	TGCGCCAGCAGCTTGGAACAGGATTTTTATGGCTACACCTTC